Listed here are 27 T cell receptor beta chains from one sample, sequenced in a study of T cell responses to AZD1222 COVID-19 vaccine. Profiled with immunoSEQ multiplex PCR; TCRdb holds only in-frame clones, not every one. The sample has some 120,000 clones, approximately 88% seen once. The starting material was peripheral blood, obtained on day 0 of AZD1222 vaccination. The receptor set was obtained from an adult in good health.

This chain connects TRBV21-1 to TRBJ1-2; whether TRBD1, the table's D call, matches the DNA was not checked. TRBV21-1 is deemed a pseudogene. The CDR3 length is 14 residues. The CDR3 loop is CASSSTGGSYGYTF. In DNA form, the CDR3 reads TGTGCCAGCAGCAGTACAGGGGGTAGCTATGGCTACACCTTC.

CDR3 protein: CASTLPDRGNQPQHF. CDR3 bases: TGTGCCAGCACCCTCCCGGACAGGGGAAATCAGCCCCAGCATTTT. V gene TRBV7-3 combines with J gene TRBJ1-5, with TRBD1 identical over 9 bases. The V gene's germline CDR1 is SGHTA and CDR2 FQGTGA. This CDR3 region has 15 residues. J lost 4 bases, V lost 7 bases, and 8 bases had no gene match.

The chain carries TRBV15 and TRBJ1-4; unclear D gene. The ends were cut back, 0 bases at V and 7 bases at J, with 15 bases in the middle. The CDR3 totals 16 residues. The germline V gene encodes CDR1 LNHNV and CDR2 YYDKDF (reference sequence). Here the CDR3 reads CATSRDRKSPGEKLFF. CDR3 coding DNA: TGTGCCACCAGCAGAGATCGCAAAAGCCCGGGTGAAAAACTGTTTTTT.

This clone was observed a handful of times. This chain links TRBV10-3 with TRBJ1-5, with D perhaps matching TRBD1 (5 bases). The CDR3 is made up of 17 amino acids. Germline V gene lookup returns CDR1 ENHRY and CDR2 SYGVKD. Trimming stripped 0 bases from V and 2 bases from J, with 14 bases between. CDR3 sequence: CAISESSGGSGNQPQHF. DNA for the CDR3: TGTGCCATCAGTGAGTCGTCTGGGGGTTCGGGCAATCAGCCCCAGCATTTT.

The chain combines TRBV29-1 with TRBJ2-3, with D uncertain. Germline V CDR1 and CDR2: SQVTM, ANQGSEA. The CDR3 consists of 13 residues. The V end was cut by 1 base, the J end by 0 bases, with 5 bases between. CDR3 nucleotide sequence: TGCAGCGTTGAAGTAGGCAGCACAGATACGCAGTATTTT. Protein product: CSVEVGSTDTQYF.

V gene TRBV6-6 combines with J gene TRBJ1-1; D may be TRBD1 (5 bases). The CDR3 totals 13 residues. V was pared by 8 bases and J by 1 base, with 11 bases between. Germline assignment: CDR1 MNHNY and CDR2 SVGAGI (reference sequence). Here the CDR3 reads CASRTGGNTEAFF. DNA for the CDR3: TGTGCCAGCCGCACCGGGGGGAACACTGAAGCTTTCTTT.

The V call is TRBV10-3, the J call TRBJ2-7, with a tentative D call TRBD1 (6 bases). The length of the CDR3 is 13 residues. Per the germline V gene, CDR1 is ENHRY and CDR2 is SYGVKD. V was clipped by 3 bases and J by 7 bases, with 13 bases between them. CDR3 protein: CAISDLQGKEQYF. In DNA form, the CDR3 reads TGTGCCATCAGTGACCTACAGGGTAAAGAGCAGTACTTC.

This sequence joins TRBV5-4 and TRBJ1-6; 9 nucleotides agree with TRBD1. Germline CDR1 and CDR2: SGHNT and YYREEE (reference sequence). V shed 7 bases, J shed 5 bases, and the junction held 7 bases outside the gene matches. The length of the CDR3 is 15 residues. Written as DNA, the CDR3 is TGTGCCAGCTTCAGGACAGGGGCAGATAATTCACCCCTCCACTTT. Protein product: CASFRTGADNSPLHF.

CDR3 protein: CASSTTGGGQETQYF. CDR3 nucleotides: TGTGCCAGCAGTACGACAGGGGGGGGCCAAGAGACCCAGTACTTC. The chain employs TRBV6-2 or TRBV6-3 and TRBJ2-5; TRBD1 matches 9 bases. The CDR3 consists of 15 residues. Germline CDR1 reads MNHEY; CDR2 reads SVGEGT. Germline trimming cut 5 bases from V and 1 base from J; bases unmatched to any gene: 5.

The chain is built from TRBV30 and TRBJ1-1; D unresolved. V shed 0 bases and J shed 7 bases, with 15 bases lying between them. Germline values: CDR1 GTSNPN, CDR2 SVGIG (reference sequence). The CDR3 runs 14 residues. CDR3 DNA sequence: TGTGCCTGGAGTGTAAGTCGTGTAGGAGGTGAAGCTTTCTTT. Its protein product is CAWSVSRVGGEAFF.

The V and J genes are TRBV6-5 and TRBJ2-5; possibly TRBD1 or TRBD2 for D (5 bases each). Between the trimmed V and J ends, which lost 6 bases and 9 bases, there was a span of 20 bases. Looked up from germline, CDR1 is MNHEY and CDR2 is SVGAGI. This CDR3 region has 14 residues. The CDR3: CASSPTGTVFSQYF. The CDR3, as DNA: TGTGCCAGCAGCCCGACCGGGACGGTTTTCTCCCAGTACTTC.

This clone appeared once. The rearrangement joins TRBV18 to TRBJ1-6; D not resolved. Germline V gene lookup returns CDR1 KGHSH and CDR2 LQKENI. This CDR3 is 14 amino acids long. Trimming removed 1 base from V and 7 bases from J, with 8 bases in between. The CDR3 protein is CASSPLQANSPLHF. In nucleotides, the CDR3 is TGTGCCAGCTCACCACTCCAGGCCAATTCACCCCTCCACTTT.

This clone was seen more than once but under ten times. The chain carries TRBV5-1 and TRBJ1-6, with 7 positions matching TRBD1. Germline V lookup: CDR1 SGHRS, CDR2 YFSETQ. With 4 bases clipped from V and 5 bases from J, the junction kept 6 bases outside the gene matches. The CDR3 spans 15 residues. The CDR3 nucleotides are TGCGCCAGCAGCGTGACAGGGCAGGATAATTCACCCCTCCACTTT. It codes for CASSVTGQDNSPLHF. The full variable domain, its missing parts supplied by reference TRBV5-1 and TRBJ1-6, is KAGVTQTPRYLIKTRGQQVTLSCSPISGHRSVSWYQQTPGQGLQFLFEYFSETQRNKGNFPGRFSGRQFSNSRSEMNVSTLELGDSALYLCASSVTGQDNSPLHFGNGTRLTVT.

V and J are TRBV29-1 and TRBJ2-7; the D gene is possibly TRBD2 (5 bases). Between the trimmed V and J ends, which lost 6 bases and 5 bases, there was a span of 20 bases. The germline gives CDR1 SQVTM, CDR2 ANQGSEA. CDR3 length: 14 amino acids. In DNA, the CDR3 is TGCAGCGTCCTCGACCGGTCCCCCGGGGACGAGCAGTACTTC. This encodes CSVLDRSPGDEQYF.

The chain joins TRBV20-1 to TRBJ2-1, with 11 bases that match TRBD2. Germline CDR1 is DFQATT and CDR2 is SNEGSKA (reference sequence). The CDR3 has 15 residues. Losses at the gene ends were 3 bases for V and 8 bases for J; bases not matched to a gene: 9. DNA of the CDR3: TGCAGTGCTAGTAACCCAGGGACTAGCGGCCATGAGCAGTTCTTC. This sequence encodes CSASNPGTSGHEQFF.

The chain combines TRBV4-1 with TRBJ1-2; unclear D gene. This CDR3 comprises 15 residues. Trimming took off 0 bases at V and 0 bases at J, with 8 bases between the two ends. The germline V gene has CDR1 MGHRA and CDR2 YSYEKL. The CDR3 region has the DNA TGCGCCAGCAGCCAAGAGTCGTCAGCTAACTATGGCTACACCTTC. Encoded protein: CASSQESSANYGYTF.

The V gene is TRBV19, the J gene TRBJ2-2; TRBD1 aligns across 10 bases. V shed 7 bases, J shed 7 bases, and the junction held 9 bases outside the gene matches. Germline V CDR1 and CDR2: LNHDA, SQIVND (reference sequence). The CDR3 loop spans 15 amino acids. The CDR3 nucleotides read TGTGCCAGTACTACAGACAGGGGGCTAGTCGGGGAGCTGTTTTTT. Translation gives CASTTDRGLVGELFF.

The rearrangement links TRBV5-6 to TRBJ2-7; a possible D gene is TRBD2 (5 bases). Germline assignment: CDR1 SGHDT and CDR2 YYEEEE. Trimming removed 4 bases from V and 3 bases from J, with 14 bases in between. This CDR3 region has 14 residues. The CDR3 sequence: CASSQLEMNYEQYF. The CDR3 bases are TGTGCCAGCAGCCAACTAGAGATGAACTACGAGCAGTACTTC.

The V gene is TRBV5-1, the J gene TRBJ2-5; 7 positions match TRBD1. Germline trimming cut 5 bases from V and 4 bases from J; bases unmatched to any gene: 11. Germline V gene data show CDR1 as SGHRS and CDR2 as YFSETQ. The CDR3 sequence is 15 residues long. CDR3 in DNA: TGCGCCAGCAGTTCGGGACAGTCCAAGAGAGAGACCCAGTACTTC. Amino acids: CASSSGQSKRETQYF.

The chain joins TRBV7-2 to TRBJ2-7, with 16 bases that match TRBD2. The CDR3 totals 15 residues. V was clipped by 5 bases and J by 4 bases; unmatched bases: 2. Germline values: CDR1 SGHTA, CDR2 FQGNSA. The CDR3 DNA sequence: TGTGCCAGCAGCCAGGGACTAGCGGGAGGGTACGAGCAGTACTTC. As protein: CASSQGLAGGYEQYF.

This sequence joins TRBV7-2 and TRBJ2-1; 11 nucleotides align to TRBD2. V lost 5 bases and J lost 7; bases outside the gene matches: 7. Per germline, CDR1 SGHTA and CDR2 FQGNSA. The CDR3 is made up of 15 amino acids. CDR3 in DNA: TGTGCCAGCAGCCTAACTAGCGGGAGTGTGAATGAGCAGTTCTTC. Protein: CASSLTSGSVNEQFF.

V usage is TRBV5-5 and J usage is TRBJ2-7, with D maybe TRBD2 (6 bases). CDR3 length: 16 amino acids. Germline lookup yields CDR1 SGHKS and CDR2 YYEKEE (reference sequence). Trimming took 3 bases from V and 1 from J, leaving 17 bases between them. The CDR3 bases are TGTGCCAGCAGCTCGGGAAGGAGGGACGTATCCTACGAGCAGTACTTC. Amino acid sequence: CASSSGRRDVSYEQYF.

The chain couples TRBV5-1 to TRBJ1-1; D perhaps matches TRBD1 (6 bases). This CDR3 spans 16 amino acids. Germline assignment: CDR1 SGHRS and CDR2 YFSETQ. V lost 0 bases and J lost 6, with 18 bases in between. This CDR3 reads CASSLGQDRPEAEAFF. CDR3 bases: TGCGCCAGCAGCTTGGGACAGGACCGCCCCGAGGCTGAAGCTTTCTTT.

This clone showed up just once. DNA for the CDR3: TGTGCCAGCAGCCAGAACACCGGGGAGCTGTTTTTT. It is translated as CASSQNTGELFF. This chain links TRBV3-1 (or the pseudogene TRBV3-2) with TRBJ2-2; D is unresolved. The CDR3 loop spans 12 amino acids. From germline, CDR1 is LGHDT and CDR2 YNNKEL (reference sequence). V lost 3 bases and J lost 1, with 0 bases in between.

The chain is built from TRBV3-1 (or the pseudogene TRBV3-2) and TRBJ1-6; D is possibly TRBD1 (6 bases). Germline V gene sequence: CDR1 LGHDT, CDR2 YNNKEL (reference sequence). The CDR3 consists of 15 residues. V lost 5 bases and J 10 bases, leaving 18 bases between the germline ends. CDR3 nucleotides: TGTGCCAGCAGCGCCCTTAGGGGGGGCAAGTCACCCCTCCACTTT. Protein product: CASSALRGGKSPLHF.

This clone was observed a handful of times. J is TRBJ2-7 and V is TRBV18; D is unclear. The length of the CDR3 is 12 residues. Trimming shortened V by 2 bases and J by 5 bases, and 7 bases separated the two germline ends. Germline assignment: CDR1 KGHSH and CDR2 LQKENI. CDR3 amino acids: CASSPSTDEQYF. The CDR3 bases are TGTGCCAGCTCACCATCGACCGACGAGCAGTACTTC.

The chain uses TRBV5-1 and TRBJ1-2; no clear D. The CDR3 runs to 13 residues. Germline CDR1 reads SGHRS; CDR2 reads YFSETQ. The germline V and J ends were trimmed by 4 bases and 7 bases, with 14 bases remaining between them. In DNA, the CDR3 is TGCGCCAGCAGCATCGACGAGCGGGCTGGCTACACCTTC. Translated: CASSIDERAGYTF.